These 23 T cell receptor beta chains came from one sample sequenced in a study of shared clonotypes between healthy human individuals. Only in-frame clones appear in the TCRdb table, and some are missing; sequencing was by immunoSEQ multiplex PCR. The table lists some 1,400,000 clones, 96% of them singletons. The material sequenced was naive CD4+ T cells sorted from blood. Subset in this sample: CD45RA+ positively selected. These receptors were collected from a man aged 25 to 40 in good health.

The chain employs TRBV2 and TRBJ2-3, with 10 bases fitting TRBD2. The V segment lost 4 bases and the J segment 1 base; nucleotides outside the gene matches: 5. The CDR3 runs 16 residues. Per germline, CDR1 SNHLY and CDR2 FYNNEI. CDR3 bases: TGTGCCAGCAGTGTAGGTCTAGCGGGAGGCACAGATACGCAGTATTTT. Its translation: CASSVGLAGGTDTQYF.

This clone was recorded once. For the CDR3, the DNA is TGCGCCAGCAGCCCCAAAGGGGGATTTGGCTACGAGCAGTACTTC. Encoded protein: CASSPKGGFGYEQYF. V usage is TRBV5-1 and J usage is TRBJ2-7, with D possibly being TRBD1 (6 bases). There are 15 residues in the CDR3. Germline loops: CDR1 SGHRS, CDR2 YFSETQ. With 4 bases removed from V and 3 bases from J, the gap between germline ends came to 17 bases.

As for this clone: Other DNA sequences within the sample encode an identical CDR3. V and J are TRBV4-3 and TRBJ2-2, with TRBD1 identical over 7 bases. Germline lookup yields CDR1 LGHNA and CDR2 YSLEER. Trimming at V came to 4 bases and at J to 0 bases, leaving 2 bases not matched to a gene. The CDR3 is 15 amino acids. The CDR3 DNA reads TGCGCCAGCAGCCTGGGGACAGCGAACACCGGGGAGCTGTTTTTT. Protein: CASSLGTANTGELFF.

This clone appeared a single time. CDR3 region: CASSRITRETQYF. DNA of the CDR3: TGCGCCAGCAGTAGAATAACCCGAGAGACCCAGTACTTC. J is TRBJ2-5 and V is TRBV4-3; unclear D gene. The CDR3 is 13 amino acids. Germline V gene sequence: CDR1 LGHNA, CDR2 YSLEER. V was cut by 6 bases and J by 4 bases, with 12 bases left in between.

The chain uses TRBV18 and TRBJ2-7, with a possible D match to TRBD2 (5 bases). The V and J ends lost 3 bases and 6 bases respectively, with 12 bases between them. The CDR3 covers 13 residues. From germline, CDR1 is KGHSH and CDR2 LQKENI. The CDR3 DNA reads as TGTGCCAGCTCACCCAAAACTAGTTCCGAGCAGTACTTC. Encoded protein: CASSPKTSSEQYF.

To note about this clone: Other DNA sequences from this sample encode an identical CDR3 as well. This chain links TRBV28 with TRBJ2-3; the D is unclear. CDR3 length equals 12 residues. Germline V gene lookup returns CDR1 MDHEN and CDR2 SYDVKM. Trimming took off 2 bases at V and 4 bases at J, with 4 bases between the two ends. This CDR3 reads CASSLVADTQYF. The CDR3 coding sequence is TGTGCCAGCAGTTTAGTTGCAGATACGCAGTATTTT.

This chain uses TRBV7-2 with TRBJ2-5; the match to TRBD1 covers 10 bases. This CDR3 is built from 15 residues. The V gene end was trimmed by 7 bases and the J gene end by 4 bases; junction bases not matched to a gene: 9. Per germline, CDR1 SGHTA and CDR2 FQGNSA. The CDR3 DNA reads TGTGCCAGCACCCGGAGGAGGACAGGGGGAGAGACCCAGTACTTC. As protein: CASTRRRTGGETQYF.

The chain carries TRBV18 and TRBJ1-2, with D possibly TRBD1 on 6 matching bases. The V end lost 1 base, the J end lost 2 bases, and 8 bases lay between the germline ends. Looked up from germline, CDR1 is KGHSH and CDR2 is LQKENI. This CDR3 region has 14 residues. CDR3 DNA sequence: TGTGCCAGCTCACCACTGGGGGCCAACTATGGCTACACCTTC. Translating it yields CASSPLGANYGYTF.

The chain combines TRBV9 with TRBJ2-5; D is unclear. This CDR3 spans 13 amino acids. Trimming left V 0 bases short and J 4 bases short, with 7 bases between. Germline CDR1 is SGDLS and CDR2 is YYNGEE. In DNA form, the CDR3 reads TGTGCCAGCAGCGTAGGCTCTTCAGAGACCCAGTACTTC. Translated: CASSVGSSETQYF.

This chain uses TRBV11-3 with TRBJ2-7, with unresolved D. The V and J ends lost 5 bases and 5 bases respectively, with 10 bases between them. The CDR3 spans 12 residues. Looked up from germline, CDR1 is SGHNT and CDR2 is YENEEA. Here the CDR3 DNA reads TGTGCCAGCAGCATGTGGAGTGACGAGCAGTACTTC. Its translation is CASSMWSDEQYF.

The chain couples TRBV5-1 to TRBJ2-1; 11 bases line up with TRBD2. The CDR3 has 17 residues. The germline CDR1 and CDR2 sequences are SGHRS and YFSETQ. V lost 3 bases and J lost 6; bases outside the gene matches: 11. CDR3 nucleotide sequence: TGCGCCAGCAGCTCCGTAATCGGGACTAGCGGAGGCAATGAGCAGTTCTTC. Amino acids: CASSSVIGTSGGNEQFF.

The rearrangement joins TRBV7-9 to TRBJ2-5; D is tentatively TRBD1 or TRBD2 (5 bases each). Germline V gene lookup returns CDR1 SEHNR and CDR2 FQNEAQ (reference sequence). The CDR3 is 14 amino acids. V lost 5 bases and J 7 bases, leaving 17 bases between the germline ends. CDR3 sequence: CASSVRDELGTQYF. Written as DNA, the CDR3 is TGTGCCAGCAGCGTCCGGGACGAGCTAGGGACCCAGTACTTC.

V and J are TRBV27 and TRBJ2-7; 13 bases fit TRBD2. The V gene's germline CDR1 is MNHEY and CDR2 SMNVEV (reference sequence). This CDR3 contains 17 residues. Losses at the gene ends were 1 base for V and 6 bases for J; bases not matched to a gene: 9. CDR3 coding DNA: TGTGCCAGCAGTTTATGGGGACTAGCGGGATCCTGGGGCGAGCAGTACTTC. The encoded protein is CASSLWGLAGSWGEQYF.

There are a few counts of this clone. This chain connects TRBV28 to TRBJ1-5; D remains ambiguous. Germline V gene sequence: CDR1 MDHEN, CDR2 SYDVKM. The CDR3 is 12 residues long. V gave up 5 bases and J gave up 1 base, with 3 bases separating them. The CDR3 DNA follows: TGTGCCAGCAGTACGAGCAATCAGCCCCAGCATTTT. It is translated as CASSTSNQPQHF.

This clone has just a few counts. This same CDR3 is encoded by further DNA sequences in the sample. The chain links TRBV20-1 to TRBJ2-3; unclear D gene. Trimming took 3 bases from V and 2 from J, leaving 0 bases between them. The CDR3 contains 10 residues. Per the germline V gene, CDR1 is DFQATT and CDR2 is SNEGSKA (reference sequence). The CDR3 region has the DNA TGCAGTGCTAGCACAGATACGCAGTATTTT. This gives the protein CSASTDTQYF.

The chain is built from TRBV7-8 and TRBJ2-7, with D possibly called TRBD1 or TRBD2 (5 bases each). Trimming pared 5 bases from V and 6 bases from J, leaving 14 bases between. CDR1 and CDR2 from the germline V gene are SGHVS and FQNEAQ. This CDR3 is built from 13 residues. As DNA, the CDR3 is TGTGCCAGCAGCCTGGGGGTCTTAGGCGAGCAGTACTTC. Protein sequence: CASSLGVLGEQYF.

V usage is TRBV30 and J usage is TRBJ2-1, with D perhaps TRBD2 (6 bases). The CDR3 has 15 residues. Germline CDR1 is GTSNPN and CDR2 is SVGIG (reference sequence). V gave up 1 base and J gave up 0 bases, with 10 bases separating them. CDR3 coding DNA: TGTGCCTGGAGTGCCCTCGGGAGCTCCTACAATGAGCAGTTCTTC. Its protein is CAWSALGSSYNEQFF. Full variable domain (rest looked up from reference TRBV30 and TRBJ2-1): SQTIHQWPATLVQPVGSPLSLECTVEGTSNPNLYWYRQAAGRGLQLLFYSVGIGQISSEVPQNLSASRPQDRQFILSSKKLLLSDSGFYLCAWSALGSSYNEQFFGPGTRLTVL.

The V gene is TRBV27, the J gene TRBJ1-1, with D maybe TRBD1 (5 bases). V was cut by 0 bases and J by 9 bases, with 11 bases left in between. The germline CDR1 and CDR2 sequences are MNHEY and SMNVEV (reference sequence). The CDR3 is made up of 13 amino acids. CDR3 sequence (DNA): TGTGCCAGCAGTTTATCAGGGGAGCCCCAAGCTTTCTTT. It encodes CASSLSGEPQAFF.

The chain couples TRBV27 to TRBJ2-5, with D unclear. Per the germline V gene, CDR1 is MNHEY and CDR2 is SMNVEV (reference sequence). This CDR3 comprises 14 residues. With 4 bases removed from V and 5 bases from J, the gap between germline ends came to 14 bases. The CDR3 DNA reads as TGTGCCAGCAGTTCTTACGGCAATTGGGAGACCCAGTACTTC. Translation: CASSSYGNWETQYF.

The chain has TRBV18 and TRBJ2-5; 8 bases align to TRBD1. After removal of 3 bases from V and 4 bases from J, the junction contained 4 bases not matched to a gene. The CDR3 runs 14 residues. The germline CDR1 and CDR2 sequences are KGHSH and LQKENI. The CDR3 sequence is CASSPLDRAETQYF. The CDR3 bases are TGTGCCAGCTCACCGTTGGACAGGGCAGAGACCCAGTACTTC.

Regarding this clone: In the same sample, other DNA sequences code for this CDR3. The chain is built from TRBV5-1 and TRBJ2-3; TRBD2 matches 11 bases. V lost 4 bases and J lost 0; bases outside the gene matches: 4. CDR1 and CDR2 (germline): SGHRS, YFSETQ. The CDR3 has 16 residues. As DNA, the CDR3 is TGCGCCAGCAGCCCGGGACTAGCGGCCAGCACAGATACGCAGTATTTT. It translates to CASSPGLAASTDTQYF. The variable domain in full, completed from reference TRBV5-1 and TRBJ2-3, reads KAGVTQTPRYLIKTRGQQVTLSCSPISGHRSVSWYQQTPGQGLQFLFEYFSETQRNKGNFPGRFSGRQFSNSRSEMNVSTLELGDSALYLCASSPGLAASTDTQYFGPGTRLTVL.

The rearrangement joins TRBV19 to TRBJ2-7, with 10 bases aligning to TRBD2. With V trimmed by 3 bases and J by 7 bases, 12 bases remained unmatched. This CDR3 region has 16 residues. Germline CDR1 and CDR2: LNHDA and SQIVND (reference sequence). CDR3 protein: CASSIGAAGGPEEQYF. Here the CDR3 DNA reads TGTGCCAGTAGTATTGGGGCAGCGGGAGGGCCGGAGGAGCAGTACTTC.

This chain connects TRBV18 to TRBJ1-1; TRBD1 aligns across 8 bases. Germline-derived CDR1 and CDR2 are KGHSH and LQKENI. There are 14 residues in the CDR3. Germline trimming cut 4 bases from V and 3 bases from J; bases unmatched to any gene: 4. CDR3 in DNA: TGTGCCAGCTCACTACAGGGGGTGGACACTGAAGCTTTCTTT. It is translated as CASSLQGVDTEAFF.